This T cell receptor (beta chain) was documented in a study of a mutant IDH1 vaccine in newly diagnosed glioma (dated by TCRdb to the early 2020s). For the wider study: The roughly 34 treated patients were approximately 62% male and 37.5% female, with a mean age of 40.4 years. Prior to enrollment, standard therapy consisting of radiotherapy alone, temozolomide alone, or radiochemotherapy with temozolomide had been administered to patients, with the combination being received by most patients. Six visits were used for peripheral blood collection: V03 (baseline), V05, V07, V10, V12 and V13. For exploratory analyses, about two dozen treated patients had longitudinal TCRB deep sequencing done wherever samples were available.

The library was generated by the immunoSEQ multiplex PCR assay. Rearranged TCR beta chain sequences were amplified using the hsTCRB Kit according to the manufacturer's protocol. An Illumina MiSeq was used to sequence the TCRB libraries. The original methods were these. The proprietary platform of the kit vendor was used for demultiplexing, trimming and gene mapping. Sourced from immuneACCESS, this table was stored by TCRdb with only in-frame sequences that have V and J called. A share of the clones is absent; for the studies checked, an unresolved V gene accounts for under half, and the remainder has no known explanation. From that table come the V and J calls and clone size; the DNA was used to work out D and trimming. In all, the sample holds about 98,000 clones, and around 90% of those were seen once. Roughly 0.58% of the sample belongs to the ten largest clones. Interpreted using the paper, the time point label stands for: baseline, week 1 (first vaccination visit). The treatment or condition label of this sample denotes: pre-vaccination baseline after standard-of-care therapy. The donors had newly diagnosed IDH1-mutant astrocytomas of WHO grade 3 or 4 that showed loss of nuclear ATRX. The samples were drawn from NOA16, a multicentre, single-arm, open-label phase I trial in Germany that tested a mutant IDH1 peptide vaccine in humans for the first time. Visit V03 blood draws served as the baseline sample for immunogenicity testing. Genomic DNA for TCRB sequencing was extracted from EDTA blood using the DNeasy Blood and Tissue Kit.

Overall results and qualifications from the work: The authors stated that sample limitations prevented analyses of patient blood samples from being reproduced. Vaccine-induced immune responses across multiple MHC alleles were detected in roughly 94% of patients. PBMC samples for TCRB deep sequencing were selected based on availability. No apparent relationship was observed between pseudoprogression and alterations in the top peripheral T cell clonotypes detected by TCRB sequencing.

This clone has a count of ten or more. It lacks a known antigen. No much larger clone exists at a distance of one base, and base qualities are not known. Sequences were derived from PBMCs, sampled from a glioma patient treated with radiotherapy, temozolomide or both. The sequence was collected from a woman aged 45-65 years with glioma.

The nucleotide sequence is TGCAGCGTTAGGGGTACTGGTGAAAAACTGTTTTTT. It translates as CSVRGTGEKLFF. The rearranged segments are TRBV29-1 and TRBJ1-4; possibly the D gene is TRBD1, per 5 matching bases. Relative to germline, V is 5 bases shorter and J is 7 bases shorter, with 11 bases between their ends. The CDR3 covers 12 residues, taking in both the cysteine and the phenylalanine. The read is trimmed to its CDR3 DNA, 36 bases read in frame from base 1. CDR1 is given as SQVTM and CDR2 as ANQGSEA, both from the germline V gene.